Presented here are 25 T cell receptor beta chains from one specimen sequenced in a study of T cell changes during pregnancy in multiple sclerosis. The assay was immunoSEQ multiplex PCR, and TCRdb's table has in-frame clones only and misses some. Of 60,000 or so clones in the sample, around nine tenths are singletons; the top ten hold less than 6%. The sequencing input was peripheral blood from another person, used as feeder cells. Receptor source: a human donor whose cells served as feeder cells for cultures in a pregnancy study.

The chain is built from TRBV9 and TRBJ1-1; maybe TRBD1 (6 bases). From germline, CDR1 is SGDLS and CDR2 YYNGEE. The CDR3 sequence is 15 residues long. The ends were cut back, 6 bases at V and 4 bases at J, with 19 bases in the middle. The CDR3 protein is CASTIHGGAVTEAFF. CDR3 nucleotides: TGTGCCAGCACCATTCACGGGGGCGCGGTCACTGAAGCTTTCTTT.

The V gene is TRBV6-5, the J gene TRBJ2-7; 9 nucleotides line up with TRBD2. This CDR3 contains 15 residues. Germline V gene sequence: CDR1 MNHEY, CDR2 SVGAGI. With V trimmed by 2 bases and J by 7 bases, 9 bases remained unmatched. The CDR3 sequence: CASSYESRLAGEQYF. CDR3 nucleotides: TGTGCCAGCAGTTACGAGAGCCGCCTAGCGGGAGAGCAGTACTTC.

This rearrangement joins TRBV28 to TRBJ2-7, with 10 bases lining up with TRBD2. Trimming took 6 bases from V and 3 from J; bases not matched to a gene: 23. The CDR3 extends over 20 amino acids. Germline-derived CDR1 and CDR2 are MDHEN and SYDVKM. The CDR3 DNA is TGTGCCAGCAGCTCAGATCGGGTGGGGAGCGGGAGGGGCAGACACTACGAGCAGTACTTC. Residues: CASSSDRVGSGRGRHYEQYF. The full variable domain, completed using reference TRBV28 and TRBJ2-7, is DVKVTQSSRYLVKRTGEKVFLECVQDMDHENMFWYRQDPGLGLRLIYFSYDVKMKEKGDIPEGYSVSREKKERFSLILESASTNQTSMYLCASSSDRVGSGRGRHYEQYFGPGTRLTVT.

The chain combines TRBV2 with TRBJ2-3; D gene uncertain. Trimming left V 1 base short and J 2 bases short, with 10 bases between. This CDR3 spans 15 amino acids. Germline CDR1 and CDR2: SNHLY and FYNNEI. DNA of the CDR3: TGTGCCAGCAGTGAAGGGGTGGTAGACACAGATACGCAGTATTTT. This translates into CASSEGVVDTDTQYF.

The chain has TRBV7-2 and TRBJ1-1; D is unclear. The CDR3 is 13 amino acids. Germline CDR1 reads SGHTA; CDR2 reads FQGNSA. Trimming left V 2 bases short and J 3 bases short, with 7 bases between. CDR3 in amino acids: CASSLIGYTEAFF. Here the CDR3 DNA reads TGTGCCAGCAGCTTAATCGGGTACACTGAAGCTTTCTTT.

The chain uses TRBV5-1 and TRBJ2-1, with D unresolved. CDR1 and CDR2 (germline): SGHRS, YFSETQ. Trimming took 2 bases from V and 7 from J, leaving 7 bases between them. The CDR3 consists of 12 residues. The CDR3, as DNA: TGCGCCAGCAGCTTTGTAGTGAATGAGCAGTTCTTC. It codes for CASSFVVNEQFF.

V is TRBV6-5 and J is TRBJ1-3; maybe TRBD1 (5 bases). CDR1 is MNHEY, CDR2 SVGAGI, per germline. The CDR3 extends over 14 amino acids. The V gene lost 6 bases and the J gene lost 7 bases, with 16 bases spanning the gap. As DNA, the CDR3 is TGTGCCAGCAGGGCTTCGGGACTGGGGAACACCATATATTTT. Translated: CASRASGLGNTIYF.

The chain carries TRBV5-1 and TRBJ2-5, with D possibly being TRBD1 or TRBD2 (5 bases each). CDR1 and CDR2 from the germline V gene are SGHRS and YFSETQ. Trimming pared 6 bases from V and 3 bases from J, leaving 15 bases between. The CDR3 has 14 residues. CDR3 sequence: CASTKGTAKETQYF. The CDR3 DNA is TGCGCCAGCACCAAAGGGACGGCAAAAGAGACCCAGTACTTC.

The chain is built from TRBV11-2 and TRBJ2-2, with TRBD2 as a possible D gene (5 bases). Trimming stripped 5 bases from V and 1 base from J, with 23 bases between. The CDR3 has 19 residues. Germline CDR1 SGHAT, CDR2 FQNNGV. In DNA, the CDR3 is TGTGCCAGCAGCCTTAGAGGGTCTCTGGCGACAAAGAACACCGGGGAGCTGTTTTTT. The encoded protein is CASSLRGSLATKNTGELFF.

The J gene is TRBJ1-2, the V gene TRBV11-2; D is unclear. The CDR3 is made up of 17 amino acids. Germline V gives CDR1 SGHAT, CDR2 FQNNGV. Trimming took off 0 bases at V and 6 bases at J, with 20 bases between the two ends. The CDR3 DNA reads TGTGCCAGCAGCTTAGAGTTCCAGGACGCGCTCTTCGATGGCTACACCTTC. Translation: CASSLEFQDALFDGYTF.

This rearrangement joins TRBV4-1 to TRBJ1-2, with a weak D call TRBD1 (5 bases). The ends were cut back, 1 base at V and 3 bases at J, with 12 bases in the middle. Looked up from germline, CDR1 is MGHRA and CDR2 is YSYEKL. The CDR3 totals 15 residues. For the CDR3, the DNA is TGCGCCAGCAGCCAAGTAGGCAGGGCGGACTATGGCTACACCTTC. Translation gives CASSQVGRADYGYTF.

The V and J genes are TRBV5-1 and TRBJ2-7, with unresolved D. Germline V gives CDR1 SGHRS, CDR2 YFSETQ. The V gene lost 4 bases and the J gene lost 9 bases, with 20 bases spanning the gap. The length of the CDR3 is 14 residues. The CDR3 protein is CASSREDDPTWQYF. The CDR3 DNA follows: TGCGCCAGCAGCCGAGAGGACGATCCCACGTGGCAGTACTTC.

This clone showed up just a few times. The genes are TRBV5-1 and TRBJ2-3; D is tentatively TRBD1 or TRBD2 (5 bases each). V was cut by 7 bases and J by 0 bases, with 12 bases left in between. The CDR3 loop spans 14 amino acids. The germline CDR1 and CDR2 sequences are SGHRS and YFSETQ. The CDR3 loop is CASGDPASTDTQYF. The CDR3 region has the DNA TGCGCCAGCGGGGACCCGGCAAGCACAGATACGCAGTATTTT.

V gene TRBV7-2 combines with J gene TRBJ1-3; D not resolved. Germline V gene lookup returns CDR1 SGHTA and CDR2 FQGNSA. CDR3 length: 11 amino acids. Trimming took 1 base from V and 8 from J, leaving 3 bases between them. The CDR3: CASSLGYTIYF. Written as DNA, the CDR3 is TGTGCCAGCAGCTTAGGGTACACCATATATTTT.

The V and J genes are TRBV18 and TRBJ1-2; possible D gene TRBD1, 6 bases. CDR3 length: 14 residues. Germline CDR1 reads KGHSH; CDR2 reads LQKENI. Trimming took off 2 bases at V and 8 bases at J, with 15 bases between the two ends. CDR3 nucleotide sequence: TGTGCCAGCTCACCAATACAGGGAATTGACGGCTACACCTTC. Protein: CASSPIQGIDGYTF.

The V gene is TRBV19, the J gene TRBJ1-2; no reliable D call. The length of the CDR3 is 12 residues. CDR1 and CDR2 from the germline V gene are LNHDA and SQIVND (reference sequence). Deletions cut 5 bases from V and 5 bases from J, with 9 bases between. DNA of the CDR3: TGTGCCAGTAGTGAAGCTGATTATGGCTACACCTTC. Its translation is CASSEADYGYTF. Combining the CDR3 with reference TRBV19 and TRBJ1-2 gives the whole variable domain DGGITQSPKYLFRKEGQNVTLSCEQNLNHDAMYWYRQDPGQGLRLIYYSQIVNDFQKGDIAEGYSVSREKKESFPLTVTSAQKNPTAFYLCASSEADYGYTFGSGTRLTVV.

The gene calls are TRBV28 and TRBJ2-7, with a weak D call TRBD2 (5 bases). The CDR3 totals 17 residues. The germline CDR1 and CDR2 sequences are MDHEN and SYDVKM. V lost 4 bases, J lost 2 bases, and 21 bases lay in between. CDR3 in amino acids: CASSSPPLRGRAYEQYF. CDR3 bases: TGTGCCAGCAGTTCCCCACCCCTTCGGGGAAGGGCCTACGAGCAGTACTTC.

The rearrangement joins TRBV4-3 to TRBJ2-5, with 7 bases aligning to TRBD2. Germline V gene sequence: CDR1 LGHNA, CDR2 YSLEER. CDR3 length equals 15 residues. J was trimmed by 4 bases and V by 3 bases; bases with no gene match: 8. The CDR3 region has the DNA TGCGCCAGCAGCCAGCAGAGCGGGGTGACAGAGACCCAGTACTTC. It translates to CASSQQSGVTETQYF.

The chain links TRBV15 to TRBJ2-7; D not certain. Germline assignment: CDR1 LNHNV and CDR2 YYDKDF (reference sequence). The CDR3 sequence is 13 residues long. V was pared by 0 bases and J by 5 bases, with 8 bases between. The CDR3 protein is CATSRDLSDEQYF. CDR3 DNA sequence: TGTGCCACCAGCAGAGATCTTTCGGACGAGCAGTACTTC.

The rearrangement links TRBV28 to TRBJ2-3, with 8 bases fitting TRBD1. J gave up 4 bases and V 7 bases, and 16 bases lay outside the gene matches. The germline V gene encodes CDR1 MDHEN and CDR2 SYDVKM. This CDR3 contains 17 residues. In DNA form, the CDR3 reads TGTGCCAGCACTTTCCATGCTCGGCAGGGGGCCGCAGATACGCAGTATTTT. Its translation is CASTFHARQGAADTQYF.

In its sample, this clone was seen once. The J gene is TRBJ2-2, the V gene TRBV6-1; tentatively, D is TRBD2 (6 bases). The V gene's germline CDR1 is MNHNS and CDR2 SASEGT. Trimming took off 5 bases at V and 6 bases at J, with 13 bases between the two ends. This CDR3 contains 14 residues. The DNA of the CDR3 is TGTGCCAGCAGTCCAATTACTAGCCCCGGGGAGCTGTTTTTT. It encodes CASSPITSPGELFF.

This clone was recorded once. V gene TRBV7-2 combines with J gene TRBJ1-1; D remains unclear. V was shortened by 5 bases and J by 0 bases, with 7 bases between the two germline ends. The V gene's germline CDR1 is SGHTA and CDR2 FQGNSA. This CDR3 spans 13 amino acids. The CDR3 loop is CASSLQVNTEAFF. CDR3 in DNA: TGTGCCAGCAGCCTACAAGTGAACACTGAAGCTTTCTTT.

The rearrangement uses TRBV9 and TRBJ2-1; the D is unclear. This CDR3 has 14 residues. V gave up 4 bases and J gave up 8 bases, with 16 bases separating them. Germline assignment: CDR1 SGDLS and CDR2 YYNGEE. The CDR3 loop is CASSPRTQNYEQFF. The CDR3 DNA reads TGTGCCAGCAGCCCCCGGACCCAGAACTATGAGCAGTTCTTC.

This clone was seen only once. The rearrangement links TRBV10-3 to TRBJ2-1; the D gene is possibly TRBD2 (6 bases). The CDR3 is 16 amino acids. The ends were cut back, 4 bases at V and 8 bases at J, with 21 bases in the middle. Germline V gene lookup returns CDR1 ENHRY and CDR2 SYGVKD. CDR3 nucleotide sequence: TGTGCCATCAGTGTCAACCCCTCGACTAGGTCGGATGAGCAGTTCTTC. This encodes CAISVNPSTRSDEQFF.

The chain has TRBV30 and TRBJ2-7, with TRBD1 identical over 8 bases. Germline CDR1 is GTSNPN and CDR2 is SVGIG (reference sequence). With 1 base clipped from V and 5 bases from J, the junction kept 7 bases outside the gene matches. This CDR3 is 14 amino acids long. The CDR3 sequence: CAWSGQGAPHEQYF. DNA for the CDR3: TGTGCCTGGAGTGGTCAGGGGGCCCCCCACGAGCAGTACTTC.